Listed here is a single T cell receptor beta chain. The data were obtained in a study of blood T cell repertoires in COVID-19. For the study at large: Acute and convalescent COVID-19 samples came from the United States, Italy and Spain. The cDNA or gDNA used as material had been derived from T cells, B-cell-depleted T cells, or PBMCs.

In the study's own analysis: Estimation of nucleated cell counts was performed using reference gene primer amplification. TCRdb's table, derived via immunoSEQ multiplex PCR, lists solely in-frame clones and lacks some. The D gene and trimming were derived from the DNA, and the V and J assignments and clone size from that table. This table holds about 69,000 clones, around 77% found once. This CDR3 spans 16 amino acids. The germline V gene encodes CDR1 MGHRA and CDR2 YSYEKL. Trimming shortened V by 0 bases and J by 2 bases, and 13 bases separated the two germline ends. Sequencing was done on a sample of peripheral blood. V gene TRBV4-1 combines with J gene TRBJ1-2; D gene ambiguous. The source is a man aged 60 to 75 with acute or convalescent COVID-19. The CDR3 DNA sequence: TGCGCCAGCAGCCAAGATTCCGGGTTCTCAAACTATGGCTACACCTTC. Translated: CASSQDSGFSNYGYTF.